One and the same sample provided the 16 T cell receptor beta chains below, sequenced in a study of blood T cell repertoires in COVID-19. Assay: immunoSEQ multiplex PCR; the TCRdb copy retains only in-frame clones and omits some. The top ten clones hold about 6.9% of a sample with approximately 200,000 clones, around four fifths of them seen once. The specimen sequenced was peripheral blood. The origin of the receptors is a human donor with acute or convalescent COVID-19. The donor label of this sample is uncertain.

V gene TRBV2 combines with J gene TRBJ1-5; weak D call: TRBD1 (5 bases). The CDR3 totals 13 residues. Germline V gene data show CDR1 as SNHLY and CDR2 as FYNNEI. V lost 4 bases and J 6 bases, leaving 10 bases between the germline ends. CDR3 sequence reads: CASSGQSSQPQHF. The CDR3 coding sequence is TGTGCCAGCAGTGGACAGTCCAGTCAGCCCCAGCATTTT.

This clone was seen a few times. The chain's CDR3 is CASSLAPGQGYGYTF. The CDR3 DNA is TGTGCCAGCAGCTTAGCCCCGGGGCAGGGGTATGGCTACACCTTC. The V gene is TRBV7-2, the J gene TRBJ1-2; D possibly corresponds to TRBD1 (6 bases). The CDR3 contains 15 residues. Per germline, CDR1 SGHTA and CDR2 FQGNSA. The V and J ends lost 0 bases and 5 bases respectively, with 13 bases between them.

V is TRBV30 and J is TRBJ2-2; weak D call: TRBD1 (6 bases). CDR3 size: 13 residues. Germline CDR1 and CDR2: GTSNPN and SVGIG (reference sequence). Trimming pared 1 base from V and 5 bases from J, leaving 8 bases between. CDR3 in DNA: TGTGCCTGGAGTGCAGGGGTTACCGGGGAGCTGTTTTTT. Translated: CAWSAGVTGELFF.

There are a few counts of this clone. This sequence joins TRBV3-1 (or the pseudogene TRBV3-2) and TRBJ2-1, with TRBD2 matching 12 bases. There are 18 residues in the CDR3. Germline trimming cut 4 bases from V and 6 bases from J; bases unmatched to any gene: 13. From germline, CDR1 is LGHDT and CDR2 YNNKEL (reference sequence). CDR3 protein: CASSPTSGSTLRPNEQFF. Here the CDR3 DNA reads TGTGCCAGCAGCCCGACTAGCGGGAGCACCCTTCGCCCCAATGAGCAGTTCTTC.

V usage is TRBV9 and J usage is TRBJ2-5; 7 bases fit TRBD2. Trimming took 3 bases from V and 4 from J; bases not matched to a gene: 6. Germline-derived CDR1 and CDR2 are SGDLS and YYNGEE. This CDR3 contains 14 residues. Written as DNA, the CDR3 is TGTGCCAGCAGCGCGGGGAGGGCGGCAGAGACCCAGTACTTC. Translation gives CASSAGRAAETQYF. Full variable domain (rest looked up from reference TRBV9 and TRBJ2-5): DSGVTQTPKHLITATGQRVTLRCSPRSGDLSVYWYQQSLDQGLQFLIQYYNGEERAKGNILERFSAQQFPDLHSELNLSSLELGDSALYFCASSAGRAAETQYFGPGTRLLVL.

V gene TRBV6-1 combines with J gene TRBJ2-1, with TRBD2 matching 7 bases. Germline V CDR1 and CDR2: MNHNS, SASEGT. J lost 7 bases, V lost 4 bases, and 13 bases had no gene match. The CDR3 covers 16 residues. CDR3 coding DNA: TGTGCCAGCAGTGGGGCGGGAGCGGTAGGCGGGAATGAGCAGTTCTTC. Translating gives CASSGAGAVGGNEQFF.

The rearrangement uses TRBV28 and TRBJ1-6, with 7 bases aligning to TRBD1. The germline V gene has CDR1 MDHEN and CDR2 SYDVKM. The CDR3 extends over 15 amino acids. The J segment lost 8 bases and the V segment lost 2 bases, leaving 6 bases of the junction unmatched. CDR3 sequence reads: CASSLMGRGYSPLHF. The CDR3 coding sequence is TGTGCCAGCAGTTTAATGGGCAGGGGGTATTCACCCCTCCACTTT.

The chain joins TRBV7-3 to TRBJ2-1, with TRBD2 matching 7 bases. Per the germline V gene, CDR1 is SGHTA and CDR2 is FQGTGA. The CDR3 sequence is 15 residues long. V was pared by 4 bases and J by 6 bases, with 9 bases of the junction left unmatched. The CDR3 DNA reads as TGTGCCAGCAGCTCTGACTATGGCGGGAGCAATGAGCAGTTCTTC. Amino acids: CASSSDYGGSNEQFF.

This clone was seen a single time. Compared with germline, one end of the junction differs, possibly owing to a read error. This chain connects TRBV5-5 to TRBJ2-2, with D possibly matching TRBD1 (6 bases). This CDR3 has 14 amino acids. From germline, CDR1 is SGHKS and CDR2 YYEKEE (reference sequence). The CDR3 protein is CASRLTGYPRGAVF. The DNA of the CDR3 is TGTGCCAGCAGACTGACAGGATATCCCCGGGGAGCTGTTTTT. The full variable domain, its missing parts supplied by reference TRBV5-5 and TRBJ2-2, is DAGVTQSPTHLIKTRGQQVTLRCSPISGHKSVSWYQQVLGQGPQFIFQYYEKEERGRGNFPDRFSARQFPNYSSELNVNALLLGDSALYLCASRLTGYPRGAVFGEGSRLTVL.

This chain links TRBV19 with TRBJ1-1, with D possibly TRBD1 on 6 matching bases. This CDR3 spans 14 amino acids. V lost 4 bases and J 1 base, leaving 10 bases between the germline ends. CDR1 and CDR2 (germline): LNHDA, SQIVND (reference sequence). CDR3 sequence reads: CASSTIGGNTEAFF. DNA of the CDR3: TGTGCCAGTAGTACGATAGGGGGGAACACTGAAGCTTTCTTT.

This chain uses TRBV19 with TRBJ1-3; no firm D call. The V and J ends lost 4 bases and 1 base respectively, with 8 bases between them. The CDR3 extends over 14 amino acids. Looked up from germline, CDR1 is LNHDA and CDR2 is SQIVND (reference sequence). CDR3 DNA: TGTGCCAGTAGTACCGACTTATCTGGAAACACCATATATTTT. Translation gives CASSTDLSGNTIYF.

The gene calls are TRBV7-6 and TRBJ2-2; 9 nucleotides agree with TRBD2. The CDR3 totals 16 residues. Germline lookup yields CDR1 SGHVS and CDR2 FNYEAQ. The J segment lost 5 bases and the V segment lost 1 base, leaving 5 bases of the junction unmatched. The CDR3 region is CASSLVAGGSTGELFF. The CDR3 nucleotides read TGTGCCAGCAGCTTAGTTGCGGGAGGGAGTACCGGGGAGCTGTTTTTT.

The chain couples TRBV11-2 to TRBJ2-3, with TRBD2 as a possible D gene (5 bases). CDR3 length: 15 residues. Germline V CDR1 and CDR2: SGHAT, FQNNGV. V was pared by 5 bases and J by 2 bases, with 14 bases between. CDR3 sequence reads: CASSRAPGSTDTQYF. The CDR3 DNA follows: TGTGCCAGCAGCAGAGCCCCGGGATCCACAGATACGCAGTATTTT.

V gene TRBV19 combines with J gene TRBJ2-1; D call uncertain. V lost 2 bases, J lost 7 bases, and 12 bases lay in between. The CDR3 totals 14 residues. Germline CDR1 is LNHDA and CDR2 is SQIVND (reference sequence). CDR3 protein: CASSIPARYNEQFF. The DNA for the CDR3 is TGTGCCAGTAGTATACCGGCTAGATATAATGAGCAGTTCTTC.

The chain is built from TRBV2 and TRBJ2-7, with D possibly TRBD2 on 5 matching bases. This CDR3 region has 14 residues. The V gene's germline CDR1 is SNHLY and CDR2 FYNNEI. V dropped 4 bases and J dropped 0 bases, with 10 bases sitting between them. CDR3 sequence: CASSVERNSYEQYF. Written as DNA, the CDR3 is TGTGCCAGCAGTGTTGAGCGGAACTCCTACGAGCAGTACTTC.

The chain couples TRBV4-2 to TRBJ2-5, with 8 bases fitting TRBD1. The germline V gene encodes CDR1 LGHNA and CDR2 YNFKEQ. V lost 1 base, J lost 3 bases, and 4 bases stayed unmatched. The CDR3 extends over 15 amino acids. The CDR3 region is CASSQGDRSEETQYF. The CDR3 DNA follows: TGTGCCAGCAGCCAAGGGGACAGGAGCGAAGAGACCCAGTACTTC.